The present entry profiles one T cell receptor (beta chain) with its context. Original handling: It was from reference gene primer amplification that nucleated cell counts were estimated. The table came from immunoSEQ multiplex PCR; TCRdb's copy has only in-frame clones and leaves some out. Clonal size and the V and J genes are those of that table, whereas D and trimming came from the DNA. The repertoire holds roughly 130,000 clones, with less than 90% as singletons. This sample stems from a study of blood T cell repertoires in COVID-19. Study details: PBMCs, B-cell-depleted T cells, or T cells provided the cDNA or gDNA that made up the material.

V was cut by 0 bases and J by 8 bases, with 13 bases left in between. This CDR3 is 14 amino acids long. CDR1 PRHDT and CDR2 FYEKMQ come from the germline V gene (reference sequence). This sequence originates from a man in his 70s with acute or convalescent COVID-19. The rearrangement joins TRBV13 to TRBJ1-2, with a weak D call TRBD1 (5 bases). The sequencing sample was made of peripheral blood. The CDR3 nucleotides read TGTGCCAGCAGCTTAGGCCGACCCGCAGGGGGCTACACCTTC. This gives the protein CASSLGRPAGGYTF.